This TCR beta chain came from a study of blood T cell repertoires in COVID-19. About the research overall: Sites across the United States, Italy and Spain contributed samples from acute and convalescent COVID-19. PBMCs, B-cell-depleted T cells, or T cells provided the cDNA or gDNA that made up the material.

Authors' methods: Estimation of nucleated cell counts was performed using reference gene primer amplification. TCRdb's table, derived via immunoSEQ multiplex PCR, lists solely in-frame clones and lacks some. Clone size and V and J calls were adopted from that table, with D and trimming inferred from the DNA. The sample consists of roughly 150,000 clones, 88% of them appearing once. The TCR sequence derives from a man aged 50-60 years who had recovered from COVID-19. The sequenced material came from peripheral blood.

The CDR3 region has the DNA TGTGCCAGCGGACTAGCTTTTGGCACAGATACGCAGTATTTT. This encodes CASGLAFGTDTQYF. The chain is built from TRBV6-5 and TRBJ2-3, with 8 bases identical to TRBD2. Germline V gene sequence: CDR1 MNHEY, CDR2 SVGAGI. The CDR3 spans 14 residues. V dropped 8 bases and J dropped 1; count of bases not matched to a gene: 5.